This TCR beta chain is from a study of blood T cell repertoires in COVID-19. About the study: Acute-phase and convalescent COVID-19 samples originated in the United States, Italy and Spain. From T cells, B-cell-depleted T cells, or PBMCs came the material, which was cDNA or gDNA.

Germline V gives CDR1 MNHEY, CDR2 SVGAGI. The CDR3 contains 14 residues. Trimming cost V 4 bases and J 1 base, with 8 bases left between them. This clone was detected only a few times. Authors' data handling: How many nucleated cells were present was estimated from reference gene primer amplification. Repertoires were generated with immunoSEQ multiplex PCR, while TCRdb's copy carries only in-frame clones and drops some. V, J and clone size derive from that table, while D and trimming were established from the DNA sequence. Of about 60,000 clones in the sample, approximately 77% are singletons; the top ten hold around 30%.

Sequenced sample: peripheral blood. The clonotype originates from a human donor in a cohort sampled during active COVID-19. This chain uses TRBV6-5 with TRBJ1-3; no clear D. CDR3 in amino acids: CASSSRESGNTIYF. The CDR3 DNA sequence: TGTGCCAGCAGTTCCCGGGAATCTGGAAACACCATATATTTT.